The clone carrying this TCR beta chain came up a few times. The antigen is undetermined. Clones were read by immunoSEQ multiplex PCR, and TCRdb kept only the in-frame ones, dropping some. The sample contains about 240,000 clones, 84% of which appear only once. The CDR3 consists of 13 residues. Looked up from germline, CDR1 is MNHEY and CDR2 is SMNVEV (reference sequence). The V end was cut by 3 bases, the J end by 6 bases, with 8 bases between. This record comes from a study of Tregs in tolerant kidney transplant recipients. Study-wide findings and caveats: Validation in larger populations is needed because few patients were studied. Biological reproducibility was not directly addressed, but technical replication error appeared minimal. Activated donor B cell expansion appeared to reveal the most relevant donor-specific TCRbeta repertoire.

CD4+CD25+CD127- Tregs, CD4+CD25- non-Tregs, CD4 and CD8 cells were sorted. This rearrangement joins TRBV27 to TRBJ2-2; D ambiguous. The sequence derives from a human donor in good health. Sequencing was carried out using CD4+ T cells from blood. The CDR3 DNA reads as TGTGCCAGCAGTTTCCGAGAGCCCGGGGAGCTGTTTTTT. This translates into CASSFREPGELFF.